The present T cell receptor beta chain was sequenced within a study of shared clonotypes between healthy human individuals. It was across several immunoSEQ plates that each subset's genomic DNA was evenly split. Clones were sequenced by immunoSEQ multiplex PCR, and TCRdb holds only the in-frame ones, with some missing. The sample consists of about 2.4 million clones, 85% to 95% of them appearing once. The CDR3 is 12 amino acids. The germline V and J ends were trimmed by 3 bases and 0 bases, with 3 bases remaining between them. Germline V gene data show CDR1 as MGHDK and CDR2 as SYGVNS. The receptor was isolated from a man aged 18-30 years in good health. Sequencing was done on a sample of naive CD4+ T cells sorted from blood. The subset was: CD45RA+ positively selected. The V call is TRBV25-1, the J call TRBJ2-7; D uncertain. CDR3 in DNA: TGTGCCAGCAGTGAGTCCTCCTACGAGCAGTACTTC. Encoded protein: CASSESSYEQYF.